Shown below are 17 T cell receptor beta chains from a single sample sequenced in a study of blood T cells in healthy people across ages. A J-beta primer mix and a sample-barcoded 5' primer were used in a second PCR of about 7 to 12 cycles. TCRdb processed the 5' RACE reads anew with MiXCR; each CDR3 protein has one entry. The table includes 650,000 to 800,000 distinct CDR3 sequences, more than 45% detected once. Sequenced material: blood. All receptors come from an elderly woman in good health.

This clonotype appeared many times. The chain recombines TRBV12-3 or TRBV12-4 with TRBJ1-2, with a possible D match to TRBD1 (6 bases). CDR3 size: 13 residues. Trimming pared 5 bases from V and 4 bases from J, leaving 11 bases between. CDR3 loop: CASSLQGTYGYTF. CDR3 coding DNA: TGTGCCAGCAGTCTACAGGGTACCTATGGCTACACCTTC.

In its sample, this clonotype was seen many times. The J gene is TRBJ2-5, the V gene TRBV6-2 or TRBV6-3; 9 bases agree with TRBD1. Trimming at V came to 4 bases and at J to 5 bases, leaving 11 bases not matched to a gene. The CDR3 is 16 amino acids. Germline V gene lookup returns CDR1 MNHEY and CDR2 SVGEGT. The CDR3 here is CASSSQTTGGQETQYF. The CDR3 coding sequence is TGTGCCAGCAGTTCACAAACAACAGGGGGCCAGGAGACCCAGTACTTC.

Regarding this clonotype: One end of the junction is discordant with germline, which a read error may explain. The chain uses TRBV4-2 and TRBJ2-3; D is possibly TRBD1 or TRBD2 (6 bases each). CDR1 and CDR2 (germline): LGHNA, YNFKEQ. The CDR3 runs 20 residues. The CDR3 region is CASSQDLRTGAGVNTGTQYF. CDR3 sequence (DNA): TGTGCCAGCAGCCAAGATCTAAGGACGGGGGCAGGAGTTAACACAGGTACGCAGTATTTT.

This clonotype was found many times. The chain has TRBV12-3 or TRBV12-4 and TRBJ2-3; D uncertain. The CDR3 is 16 residues long. Trimming removed 5 bases at V and 0 bases at J, with 15 bases between. The CDR3 sequence: CASSPLLVASTDTQYF. CDR3 nucleotide sequence: TGTGCCAGCAGTCCCCTCCTCGTCGCGAGCACAGATACGCAGTATTTT.

The chain carries TRBV4-1 and TRBJ1-6, with TRBD1 matching over 8 bases. The trim removed 1 base at V and 13 bases at J, leaving 6 bases unmatched. Germline values: CDR1 MGHRA, CDR2 YSYEKL. This CDR3 comprises 14 residues. The CDR3 spells CASSQGTGFTPLHF. In nucleotides, the CDR3 is TGCGCCAGCAGCCAAGGGACAGGGTTTACCCCCCTCCACTTT.

This clonotype was found a few times. The chain employs TRBV4-3 and TRBJ2-7, with 10 bases matching TRBD1. The CDR3 totals 15 residues. Trimming at V came to 1 base and at J to 4 bases, leaving 4 bases not matched to a gene. Germline CDR1 LGHNA, CDR2 YSLEER. CDR3 residues: CASSQGTGQGYEQYF. The CDR3 region has the DNA TGCGCCAGCAGCCAAGGGACGGGACAGGGGTACGAGCAGTACTTC.

Points on this clonotype: Just one base apart from a much larger clone, this may be a read error. The CDR3 DNA sequence: TGTGCCAGCAGCTTAGGGACGGGACGAACTAGTTACAATGAGCAGTACTTC. Translated, it gives CASSLGTGRTSYNEQYF. The chain joins TRBV7-2 to TRBJ2-5; D may match TRBD1 or TRBD2 (5 bases each). V lost 1 base and J 11 bases, leaving 26 bases between the germline ends. This CDR3 has 17 amino acids. Germline V gene data show CDR1 as SGHTA and CDR2 as FQGNSA.

The chain employs TRBV5-1 and TRBJ1-5; possibly TRBD1 for D (6 bases). The germline V gene has CDR1 SGHRS and CDR2 YFSETQ. The V gene lost 2 bases and the J gene lost 4 bases, with 16 bases spanning the gap. There are 16 residues in the CDR3. The CDR3 protein is CASSLGLPGANQPQHF. The CDR3 nucleotides are TGCGCCAGCAGCTTAGGACTGCCAGGGGCGAATCAGCCCCAGCATTTT.

This clonotype was detected only a few times. A much more abundant neighbour one base away suggests this may be a read error. This chain uses TRBV2 with TRBJ2-7; D gene ambiguous. Per germline, CDR1 SNHLY and CDR2 FYNNEI. CDR3 length equals 12 residues. V was shortened by 6 bases and J by 7 bases, with 13 bases between the two germline ends. The CDR3 sequence is CASRRDGDEQYF. DNA for the CDR3: TGTGCCAGCAGGCGAGATGGCGATGAGCAGTACTTC. Combining the CDR3 with reference TRBV2 and TRBJ2-7 gives the whole variable domain EPEVTQTPSHQVTQMGQEVILRCVPISNHLYFYWYRQILGQKVEFLVSFYNNEISEKSEIFDDQFSVERPDGSNFTLKIRSTKLEDSAMYFCASRRDGDEQYFGPGTRLTVT.

Only a few counts were recorded for this clonotype. The V gene is TRBV12-3 or TRBV12-4, the J gene TRBJ1-5; D is ambiguous. CDR3 length: 12 residues. V lost 3 bases, J lost 9 bases, and 9 bases lay in between. CDR3 DNA: TGTGCCAGCAGTTTGGGTCCTGGGCCCCAGCATTTT. Its translation is CASSLGPGPQHF.

This chain links TRBV12-3 or TRBV12-4 with TRBJ2-4; D ambiguous. CDR3 length: 16 amino acids. The V and J ends lost 3 bases and 0 bases respectively, with 12 bases between them. The CDR3 is CASSLFSNIAKNIQYF. DNA for the CDR3: TGTGCCAGCAGTTTGTTCTCGAATATAGCCAAAAACATTCAGTACTTC.

A few counts support this clonotype. The CDR3 DNA is TGTGCCAGCACCCACGGGACTCTAGGGTACAATGAGCAGTTCTTC. This encodes CASTHGTLGYNEQFF. This chain links TRBV6-6 with TRBJ2-1; weak D call: TRBD2 (6 bases). V was shortened by 7 bases and J by 4 bases, with 17 bases between the two germline ends. The CDR3 sequence is 15 residues long. Germline CDR1 reads MNHNY; CDR2 reads SVGAGI (reference sequence).

This clonotype was observed a single time. The CDR3 loop is CASSAAGPGELFF. CDR3 sequence (DNA): TGTGCCAGCAGCGCCGCAGGTCCCGGGGAGCTGTTTTTT. The V and J genes are TRBV7-2 and TRBJ2-2; D not resolved. CDR1 SGHTA and CDR2 FQGNSA come from the germline V gene. CDR3 size: 13 residues. V lost 5 bases and J lost 6, with 10 bases in between.

The rearrangement links TRBV6-6 to TRBJ2-3; D is unresolved. CDR3 length: 12 amino acids. The V end lost 8 bases, the J end lost 4 bases, and 10 bases lay between the germline ends. Germline loops: CDR1 MNHNY, CDR2 SVGAGI (reference sequence). CDR3 in amino acids: CASGASADTQYF. As DNA, the CDR3 is TGTGCCAGCGGTGCATCGGCAGATACGCAGTATTTT.

Turning to this clonotype: One junction end does not reproduce the germline sequence, and a read error may be involved. The V call is TRBV12-3 or TRBV12-4, the J call TRBJ2-3; unclear D gene. The CDR3 length is 14 residues. CDR3 nucleotides: TGTGCCAGCAGCCGGATGCGGAACGCAGATGCGCAGTATTTT. This sequence encodes CASSRMRNADAQYF.

The rearrangement joins TRBV7-6 to TRBJ2-7; D ambiguous. The V and J ends lost 2 bases and 7 bases respectively, with 9 bases between them. The CDR3 is 12 amino acids. Looked up from germline, CDR1 is SGHVS and CDR2 is FNYEAQ. CDR3 loop: CASSLPQMEQYF. CDR3 sequence (DNA): TGTGCCAGCAGCTTACCACAGATGGAGCAGTACTTC.

This clonotype was found many times. The chain is built from TRBV5-1 and TRBJ2-5, with 10 bases that match TRBD2. Germline trimming cut 1 base from V and 2 bases from J; bases unmatched to any gene: 5. CDR3 length: 16 residues. Germline CDR1 reads SGHRS; CDR2 reads YFSETQ. The CDR3 region has the DNA TGCGCCAGCAGCTTGCCGTCTAGCGGGGGACAAGAGACCCAGTACTTC. The encoded protein is CASSLPSSGGQETQYF.